This entry describes one T cell receptor (beta chain). Its antigen is still unknown. A multiplex PCR was run with 60 Vbeta primers and 13 Jbeta primers. The repertoire was sequenced with immunoSEQ multiplex PCR; TCRdb's copy has only in-frame clones and lacks some. The top ten clones hold around 2.5% of a sample with tens of thousands of clones, approximately 79% of them seen once. These data come from a study of cytomegalovirus exposure and HLA in healthy donors. Study-level information: From donors who were HLA-typed, an early data release held around 80 million unique TCRs.

Per germline, CDR1 KGHSH and CDR2 LQKENI. There are 17 residues in the CDR3. Deletions cut 8 bases from V and 3 bases from J, with 25 bases between. Study-level points and caveats: Based on reports, TCR beta sequences accurately predicted HLA-A and HLA-B alleles for most subjects. As a later analysis revealed, most CMV-associated TCR beta chains appeared HLA-restricted. Available immune exposure information covered CMV serostatus only.

Sequencing was performed on PBMCs. The rearrangement uses TRBV18 and TRBJ1-2, with D possibly matching TRBD1 (5 bases). The TCR comes from a man younger than 45 in good health and CMV-seronegative. The CDR3 coding sequence is TGTGCCAGCGACAAGGGGCAGGGCATAAGACAAGACTATGGCTACACCTTC. Its translation is CASDKGQGIRQDYGYTF.